This T cell receptor (beta chain) was captured in a study of cytomegalovirus exposure and HLA in healthy donors (dated by TCRdb to about 2017). In terms of the full investigation: An earlier analysis of under 600 of the donors reported 250 to 300 Gb of sequence data and approximately 110 million unique TCR beta sequences from around 200 million T cells. A later genetic analysis took genome-wide SNP genotypes for about 55% of the 666 donors and used that subset as a discovery cohort. The number of typed donors differed by locus: 629-630 for A, B, C, DRB1 and DQB1; approximately 520 for DQA1; over 600 for DPA1; and some 450 for DPB1. Several DR-DQ haplotypes were treated as single units for association and clustering because of strong linkage in the cohort. To study patterns of TCR occurrence, a later analysis re-analyzed previously published TCR beta repertoires from 550 to 800 donors and added high-resolution HLA genotyping. HLA typing covered class I and class II loci at four-digit resolution. In addition to the first cohort of around 670 subjects, a separate validation cohort of approximately 130 different subjects was used. High-throughput TCR immunosequencing, statistical association of individual TCRs with disease status, and machine learning were combined to predict cytomegalovirus infection status. Among the roughly 400 genotyped donors, 81% belonged to the genetic ancestry cluster associated with self-reported Caucasian donors. On average, around 230,000 unique TCR beta nucleotide sequences were sequenced per donor among 398 genotyped donors of the cohort, with roughly 18% of those sequences being non-productive. The study profiled the T cell repertoires of more than 500 subjects by immunosequencing and related them to cytomegalovirus serostatus. An early release covering roughly 640 HLA-typed donors comprised about 300 gigabases of sequencing data and 65 million to 100 million unique TCR sequences. Donor age, sex, ethnicity and CMV serostatus were compiled alongside the repertoire data. Every repertoire in the discovery cohort had been generated on one and the same sequencing platform. An earlier analysis of 587 of the donors used high-throughput TCR beta sequencing to judge whether each TCR beta V gene segment behaved as functional or pseudogenic. In the later analysis, no new phenotypic data were used to find candidate immune exposures; instead, reliance was placed on TCR beta sequences and their occurrence across donors. The study aimed to test whether signatures of past pathogen exposure could be identified by cataloging public T cell receptors. Findings and caveats that apply to the study as a whole: A later analysis found that HLA-associated TCR beta chains were more clonally expanded and had lower generation probabilities than equally common non-associated chains. A total of 164 TCR beta chains were listed by the study as associated with cytomegalovirus. Several of the top co-occurrence clusters appeared to be linked to parvovirus B19, influenza, CMV and Epstein-Barr virus, according to a later analysis. Strong co-occurrence of HLA alleles, especially DR and DQ, made assigning TCR associations to individual alleles difficult. Roughly 17 rarely observed V segments, including chromosome 9 orphons, were excluded from the earlier analysis of several hundred of the donors because counts were too low. In this cohort, only TCR beta chains were sequenced, and detectable features were limited by the absence of alpha or paired-chain data. The authors suggested that the approach could potentially be generalized to other disease states and immunological phenotypes. The classifier was reported to diagnose cytomegalovirus status with high specificity and sensitivity in both the original cohort and the validation cohort. In vitro tests confirmed that three of the cytomegalovirus-associated TCR beta chains recognize cytomegalovirus antigens. Roughly uniform sequencing depth across donors was assumed in presence/absence analyses, although this assumption may not hold. Linkage disequilibrium might explain the correlated functional status among segregating V segments, but an unknown experimental factor could not be ruled out. Broadly in line with IMGT annotations, most TCR beta V segments showed up in productive rearrangements about 90% or about 30% of the time in an earlier analysis of several hundred of the donors. Because some donors lacked HLA typing at each locus, the association tests relied only on the typed subset. An association between a missense DCLRE1C variant and V-gene and J-gene trimming of TCR beta chains was found in a later genetic analysis and replicated in an independent cohort. Compared with the roughly 720-donor mean, donors in an Asian-associated ancestry cluster had fewer N-insertions in productive TCRs, according to a later genetic analysis. The sequencing pipeline was judged likely to have produced a cluster of highly shared sequence variants as a technical artifact. Across donors, most TCR sequences were observed very rarely, whereas some public TCRs were present in many individuals. According to a later analysis, most CMV-associated TCR beta chains appeared to be HLA-restricted, and the HLA associations seemed to be driven largely by CMV exposure. In a later analysis, 16,951 TCR beta sequences were associated with specific HLA alleles at a false discovery rate of 0.05. For the cohort, immune exposure information was limited to CMV serostatus. A further reported finding was that TCR beta sequences accurately predicted the HLA-A and HLA-B alleles for most subjects in the first cohort. According to a later analysis, TCR association rates differed among HLA loci, with DRB1 alleles showing the most associated TCRs and HLA-C alleles showing the fewest. The 87-base-pair reads could not distinguish some IMGT-functional V segments, including TRBV6-2 and TRBV6-3, so those segments were excluded.

Based on the germline V gene, the CDR1 and CDR2 sequences are SGDLS and YYNGEE. Here V drops 0 bases and J drops 4 bases, and the junction holds 6 bases not matched to any gene. The CDR3 covers 15 residues, taking in both the cysteine and the phenylalanine. Just the 45-base CDR3 DNA is kept, in frame starting at base 1. The cohort comprised around 690 healthy bone marrow donors. Cohort members were all nominally healthy when sampled, although unrecorded immune exposures were likely present. The donor was CMV seronegative and belonged to the group of approximately 320 seronegative cohort members. A peripheral blood sample was collected from each donor, and TCR beta sequencing was performed on peripheral blood mononuclear cells. The Qiagen DNeasy Blood Extraction Kit was used to extract genomic DNA from the blood cell samples. This clone was counted once. This receptor's antigen is unknown. No base-level quality is on record; no much larger clone is a single base apart.

Receptor amplification or capture employed the immunoSEQ multiplex PCR assay. The multiplex PCR relied on a mix of 60 forward primers for TCR Vbeta segments and 13 reverse primers for TCR Jbeta segments. The CDR3 region of rearranged TCR beta genes was amplified from genomic DNA with a multiplex PCR assay. The amplified TCR beta libraries were sequenced on the Illumina HiSeq System as 87-base-pair reads. Per the authors' processing: In a later analysis, tens of millions of unique TCR beta chains were counted across the 500 to 850 repertoires, and around 10 million of these chains were shared by at least two donors. A nearest-neighbor algorithm error-corrected the raw reads and collapsed the reads into unique sequences, merging closely related sequences to remove PCR and sequencing errors. To assign V, D and J gene segments, CDR3 sequences were aligned to IMGT reference sequences. For a sequence to be retained, a match of at least six nucleotides to both a V gene segment and a J gene segment was required. A rearrangement counted as productive if the CDR3 had no stop codons and remained in frame with V and J, and every other rearrangement counted as non-productive. Following IMGT convention, CDR3 was defined as the stretch from the second conserved V-encoded cysteine up to the conserved J-encoded phenylalanine. The earlier analysis of roughly 590 of the donors excluded sequences that lacked an unambiguous match to a single V gene segment. An earlier analysis of 587 of the donors classified V segments as functional when productive rearrangements were above 56.7% and as segregating when the standard deviation between donors was above 5%. A statistical classification framework was built for diagnosing cytomegalovirus status from the catalog of TCR beta chain sequences. In a later analysis, V and J genes were assigned by comparing TCR nucleotide sequences against IMGT/GENE-DB human TR gene sequences. In a later analysis, CDR3 sequences and most-parsimonious VDJ recombination scenarios were assigned using the TCRdist pipeline. In a later analysis, each TCR beta chain was defined by its CDR3 amino acid sequence together with its V-gene family, and reads without a unique V-gene family were excluded. A later analysis removed roughly 590 highly shared, low-generation-probability nucleotide sequences to deal with suspected cross-contamination and a sequencing artifact. In a later analysis, a clonal expansion index for each public chain was calculated from normalized within-repertoire ranks of inferred template counts. In a later analysis, generation probabilities were computed with a VDJ recombination model fitted to out-of-frame rearrangements, and the resulting probabilities were checked against IGoR. Hypergeometric tests were used in a later analysis to score TCR-TCR, TCR-HLA and TCR-CMV co-occurrence, with a repertoire-size bias correction applied to the TCR pairs. A later analysis estimated false discovery rates by permuting HLA or CMV assignments 20 times. A later analysis grouped co-occurring TCRs with DBSCAN, adding TCRdist sequence similarity when clustering within HLA-allele-positive subsets. Repertoires with fewer than 30,000 or more than 120,000 public chains, plus five repertoires with anomalous nucleotide sharing, were excluded from co-occurrence clustering. The source is immuneACCESS, and TCRdb retained only in-frame sequences with V and J called. Part of the clones is not carried over; for the studies checked, unresolved V genes explain less than half of this, and the remainder is unexplained. D and trimming were read from the DNA, whereas the V and J calls and clone size are those reported in that table. Recorded for this sample are about 200,000 clones; roughly 83% of them occurred a single time. Jointly, the top ten make up just over 1.4% of the sample.

The sequenced sample was PBMCs. The receptor was derived from a girl aged 5-17 years in good health and CMV-seronegative. The chain is made from TRBV9 and TRBJ1-2; 7 middle bases align to TRBD1. The nucleotide sequence is TGTGCCAGCAGCGTAGATAGGGACAGCTTCTATGGCTACACCTTC. The translation is CASSVDRDSFYGYTF.